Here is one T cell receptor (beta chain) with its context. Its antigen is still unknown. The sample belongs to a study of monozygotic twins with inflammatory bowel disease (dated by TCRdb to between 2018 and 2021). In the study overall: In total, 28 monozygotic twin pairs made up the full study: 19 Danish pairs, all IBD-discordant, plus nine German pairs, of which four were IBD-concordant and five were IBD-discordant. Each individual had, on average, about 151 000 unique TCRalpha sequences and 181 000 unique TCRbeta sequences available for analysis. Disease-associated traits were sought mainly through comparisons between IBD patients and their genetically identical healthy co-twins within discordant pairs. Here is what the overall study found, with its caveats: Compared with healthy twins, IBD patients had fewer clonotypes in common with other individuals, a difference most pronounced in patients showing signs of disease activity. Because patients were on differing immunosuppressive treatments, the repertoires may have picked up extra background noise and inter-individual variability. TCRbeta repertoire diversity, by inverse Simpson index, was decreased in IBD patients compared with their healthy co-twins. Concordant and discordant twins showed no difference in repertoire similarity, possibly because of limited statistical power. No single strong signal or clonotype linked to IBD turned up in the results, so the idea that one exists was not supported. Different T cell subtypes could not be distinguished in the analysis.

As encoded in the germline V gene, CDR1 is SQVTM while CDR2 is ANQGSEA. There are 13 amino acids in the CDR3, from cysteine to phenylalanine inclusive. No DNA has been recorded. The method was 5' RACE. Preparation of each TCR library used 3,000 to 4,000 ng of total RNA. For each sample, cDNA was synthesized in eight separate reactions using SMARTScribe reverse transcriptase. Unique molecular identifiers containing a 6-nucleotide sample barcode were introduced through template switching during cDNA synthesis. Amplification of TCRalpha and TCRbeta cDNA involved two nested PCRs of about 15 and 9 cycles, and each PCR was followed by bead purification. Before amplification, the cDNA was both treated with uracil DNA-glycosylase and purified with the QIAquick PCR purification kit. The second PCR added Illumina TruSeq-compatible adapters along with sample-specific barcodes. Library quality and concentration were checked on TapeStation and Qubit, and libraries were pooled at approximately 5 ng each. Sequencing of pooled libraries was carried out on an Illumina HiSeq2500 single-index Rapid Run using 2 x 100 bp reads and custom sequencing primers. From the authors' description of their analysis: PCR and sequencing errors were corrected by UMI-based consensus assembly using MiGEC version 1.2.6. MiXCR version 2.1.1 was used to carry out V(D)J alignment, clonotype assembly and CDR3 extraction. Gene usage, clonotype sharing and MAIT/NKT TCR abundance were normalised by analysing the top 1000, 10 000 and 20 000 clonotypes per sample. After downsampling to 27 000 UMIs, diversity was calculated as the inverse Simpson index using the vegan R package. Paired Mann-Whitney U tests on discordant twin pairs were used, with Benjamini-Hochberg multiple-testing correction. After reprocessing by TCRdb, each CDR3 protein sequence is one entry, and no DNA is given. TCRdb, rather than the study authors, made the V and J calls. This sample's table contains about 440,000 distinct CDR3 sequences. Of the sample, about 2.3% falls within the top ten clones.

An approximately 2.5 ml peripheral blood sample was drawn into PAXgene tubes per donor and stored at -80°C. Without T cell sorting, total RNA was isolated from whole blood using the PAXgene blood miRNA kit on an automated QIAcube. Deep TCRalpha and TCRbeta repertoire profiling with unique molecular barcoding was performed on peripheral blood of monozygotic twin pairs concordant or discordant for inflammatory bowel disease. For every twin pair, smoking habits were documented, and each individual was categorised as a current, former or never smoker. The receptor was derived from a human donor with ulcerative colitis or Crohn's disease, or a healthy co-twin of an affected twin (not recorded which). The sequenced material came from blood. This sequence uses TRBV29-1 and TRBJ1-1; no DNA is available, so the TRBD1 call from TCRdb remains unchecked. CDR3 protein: CSVRTGVDTEAFF.